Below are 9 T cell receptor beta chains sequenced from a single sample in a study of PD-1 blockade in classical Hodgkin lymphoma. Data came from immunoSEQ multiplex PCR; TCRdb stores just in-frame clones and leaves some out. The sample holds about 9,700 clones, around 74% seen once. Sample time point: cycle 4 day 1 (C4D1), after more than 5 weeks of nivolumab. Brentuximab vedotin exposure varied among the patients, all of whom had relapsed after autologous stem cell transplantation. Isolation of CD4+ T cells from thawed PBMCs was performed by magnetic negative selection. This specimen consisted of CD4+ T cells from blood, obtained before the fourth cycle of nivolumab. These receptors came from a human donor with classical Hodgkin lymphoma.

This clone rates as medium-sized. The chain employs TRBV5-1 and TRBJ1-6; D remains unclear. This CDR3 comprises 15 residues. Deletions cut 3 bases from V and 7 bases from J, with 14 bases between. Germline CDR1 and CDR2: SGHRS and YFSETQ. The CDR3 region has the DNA TGCGCCAGCAGCTCCAACAGCCCCGTGAATTCACCCCTCCACTTT. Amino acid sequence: CASSSNSPVNSPLHF.

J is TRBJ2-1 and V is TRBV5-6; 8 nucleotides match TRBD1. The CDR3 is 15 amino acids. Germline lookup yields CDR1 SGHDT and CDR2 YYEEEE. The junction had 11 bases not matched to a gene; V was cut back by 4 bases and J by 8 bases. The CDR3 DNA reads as TGTGCCAGCAGCGCGGGGACAGGTGTATTGGATGAGCAGTTCTTC. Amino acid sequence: CASSAGTGVLDEQFF.

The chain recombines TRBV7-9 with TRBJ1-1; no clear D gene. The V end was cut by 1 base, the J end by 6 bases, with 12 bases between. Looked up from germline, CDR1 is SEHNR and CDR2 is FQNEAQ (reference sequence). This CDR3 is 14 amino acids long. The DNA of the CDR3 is TGTGCCAGCAGCTTAGTTAGGGCCATCTCTGAAGCTTTCTTT. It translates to CASSLVRAISEAFF.

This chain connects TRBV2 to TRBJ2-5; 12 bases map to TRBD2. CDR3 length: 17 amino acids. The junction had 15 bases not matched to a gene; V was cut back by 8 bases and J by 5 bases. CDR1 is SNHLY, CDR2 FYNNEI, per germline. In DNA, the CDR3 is TGTGCCAGCCTCGTCATGGCTAGCGGGGGGGCCGGGGAGACCCAGTACTTC. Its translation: CASLVMASGGAGETQYF.

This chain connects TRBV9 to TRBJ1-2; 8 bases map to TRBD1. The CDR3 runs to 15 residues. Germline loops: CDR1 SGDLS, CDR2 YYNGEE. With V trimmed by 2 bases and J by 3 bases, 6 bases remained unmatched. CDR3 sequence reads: CASSVHRGEDYGYTF. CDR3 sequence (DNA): TGTGCCAGCAGCGTGCACAGGGGGGAGGACTATGGCTACACCTTC. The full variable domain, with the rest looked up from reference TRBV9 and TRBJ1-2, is DSGVTQTPKHLITATGQRVTLRCSPRSGDLSVYWYQQSLDQGLQFLIQYYNGEERAKGNILERFSAQQFPDLHSELNLSSLELGDSALYFCASSVHRGEDYGYTFGSGTRLTVV.

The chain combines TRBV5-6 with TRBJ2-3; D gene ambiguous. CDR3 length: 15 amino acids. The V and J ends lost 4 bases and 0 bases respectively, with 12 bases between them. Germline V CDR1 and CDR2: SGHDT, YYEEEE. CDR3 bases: TGTGCCAGCAGCCCGGAGTGGGGTAGCACAGATACGCAGTATTTT. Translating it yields CASSPEWGSTDTQYF.

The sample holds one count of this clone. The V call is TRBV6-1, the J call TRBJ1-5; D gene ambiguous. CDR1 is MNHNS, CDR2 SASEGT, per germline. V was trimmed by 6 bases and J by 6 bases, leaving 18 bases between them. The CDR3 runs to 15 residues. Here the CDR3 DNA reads TGTGCCAGCAGCGCGGAGTGGTCCGCAGCTCAGCCCCAGCATTTT. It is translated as CASSAEWSAAQPQHF.

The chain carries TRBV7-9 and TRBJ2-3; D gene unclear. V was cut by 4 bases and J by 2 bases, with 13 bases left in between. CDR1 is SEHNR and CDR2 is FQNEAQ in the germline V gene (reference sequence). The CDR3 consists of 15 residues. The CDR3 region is CASSSKLITTDTQYF. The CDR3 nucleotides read TGTGCCAGCAGCTCAAAATTGATAACCACAGATACGCAGTATTTT.

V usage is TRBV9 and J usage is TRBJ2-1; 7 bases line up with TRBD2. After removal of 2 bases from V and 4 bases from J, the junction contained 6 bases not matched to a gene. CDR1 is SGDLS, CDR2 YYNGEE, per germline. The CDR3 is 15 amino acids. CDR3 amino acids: CASSVLPSGYNEQFF. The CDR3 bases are TGTGCCAGCAGCGTTTTGCCTAGCGGATACAATGAGCAGTTCTTC.